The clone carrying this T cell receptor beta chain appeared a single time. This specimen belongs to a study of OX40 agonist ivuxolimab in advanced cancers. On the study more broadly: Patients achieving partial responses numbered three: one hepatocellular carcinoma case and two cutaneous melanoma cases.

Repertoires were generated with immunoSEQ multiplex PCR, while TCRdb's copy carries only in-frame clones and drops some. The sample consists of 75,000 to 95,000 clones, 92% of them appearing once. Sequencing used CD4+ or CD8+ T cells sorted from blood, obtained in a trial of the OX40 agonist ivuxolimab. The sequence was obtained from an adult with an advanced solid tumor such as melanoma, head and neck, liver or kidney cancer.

The CDR3 region has the DNA TGCGCCAGCAGCCAAGATCGGGGTAGCTCATCTTTGGCAGATACGCAGTATTTT. Translated: CASSQDRGSSSLADTQYF. The J gene is TRBJ2-3, the V gene TRBV4-3; D may be TRBD2 (5 bases). This CDR3 contains 18 residues. The ends were cut back, 0 bases at V and 4 bases at J, with 20 bases in the middle. The germline V gene encodes CDR1 LGHNA and CDR2 YSLEER.